The TCR beta chain under discussion was sequenced for a study of CD8 T cells in ankylosing spondylitis. TCR beta libraries were made by quantitative 5'-RACE with molecular barcodes. TCRdb reanalysed the 5' RACE reads using MiXCR and keeps one entry per CDR3 protein. The data show under 250,000 distinct CDR3 sequences, under 35% seen once. General study points: Clones linked to the disease showed a CD8+ phenotype. They occurred at relatively low frequencies in peripheral blood. One TCR beta motif, made up of about 8 highly homologous variants, appeared characteristic of ankylosing spondylitis blood. In synovial fluid and blood from reactive arthritis, some motif variants were previously reported.

Of note for this clonotype: Its specificity is not known.

CDR1 MNHNS and CDR2 SASEGT come from the germline V gene. The CDR3 is 13 residues long. V trimming: 4 bases; J trimming: 2 bases; junction bases outside the gene matches: 1. The chain employs TRBV6-1 and TRBJ1-2; 7 bases agree with TRBD1. Sequenced material: blood, either unsorted or a sorted T cell fraction (not recorded which). This receptor was taken from a male donor with ankylosing spondylitis or in good health (not recorded which). The CDR3 DNA sequence: TGTGCCAGCAGTGGACAGGGAAACTATGGCTACACCTTC. Translating gives CASSGQGNYGYTF.